This T cell receptor (beta chain) is drawn from a study of T cell responses to AZD1222 COVID-19 vaccine. Notes on the study in general: Of the AZD1222 recipients, only 5 to 7 were seropositive at baseline.

Germline values: CDR1 SGHTA, CDR2 FQGTGA. V was pared by 5 bases and J by 2 bases, with 16 bases between. The CDR3 loop spans 16 amino acids. With respect to this clone: Its cognate antigen is unknown.

Assay: immunoSEQ multiplex PCR; the TCRdb copy retains only in-frame clones and omits some. The profile shows roughly 100,000 clones, about 85% of them singletons. The J gene is TRBJ2-1, the V gene TRBV7-3; D gene uncertain. The receptor comes from an adult who received the AZD1222 COVID-19 vaccine. The sequencing used peripheral blood, collected 28 days after the second AZD1222 dose. The CDR3 is CASSRSHPAAYNEQFF. The CDR3 DNA is TGTGCCAGCAGCCGATCACACCCAGCTGCCTACAATGAGCAGTTCTTC.